This T cell receptor beta chain was documented in a study of cytomegalovirus exposure and HLA in healthy donors. On this clone itself: Antigen unknown.

With V trimmed by 1 base and J by 6 bases, 3 bases remained unmatched. Germline CDR1 and CDR2: LNHNV and YYDKDF (reference sequence). This CDR3 has 15 amino acids. Repertoires were generated with immunoSEQ multiplex PCR, while TCRdb's copy carries only in-frame clones and drops some. In the table there are under 200,000 clones, about 96% of which are singletons. General study results and limits: The dataset shows that most TCR sequences were rare, while some public TCRs occurred in many donors. Among TCR beta chains, those listed as cytomegalovirus-associated numbered about 160.

V and J are TRBV15 and TRBJ2-1, with 10 bases lining up with TRBD2. The specimen sequenced was PBMCs. This TCR was sampled from a woman aged 18-29 years in good health and CMV-seronegative. For the CDR3, the DNA is TGTGCCACCAGCAGAGGGAGCGGGGGGGCCAATGAGCAGTTCTTC. Amino acid sequence: CATSRGSGGANEQFF.